This TCR beta chain is from a study of cytomegalovirus exposure and HLA in healthy donors. Study findings and constraints: In a later analysis, most CMV-associated TCR beta chains appeared HLA-restricted. Later analysis reportedly placed an Asian-associated ancestry cluster below the roughly 630-donor mean in N-insertions. The dataset shows that most TCR sequences were rare, while some public TCRs occurred in many donors.

This PCR relied on a set of 60 Vbeta primers and 13 Jbeta primers. In the authors' methods: In a later analysis, of tens of millions of unique beta chains, around 11 million appeared in at least two donors. The assay was immunoSEQ multiplex PCR, and TCRdb's table has in-frame clones only and misses some. V and J calls and clone size follow that table, whereas D and trimming were derived from the DNA. This sample has around 130,000 clones, with 65% to 80% found just once. As to this clone: Antigen specificity is unknown.

Germline V gene data show CDR1 as GTSNPN and CDR2 as SVGIG (reference sequence). The CDR3 contains 12 residues. Trimming shortened V by 1 base and J by 0 bases, and 4 bases separated the two germline ends. This sequence was found in a woman aged 40 to 50 in good health and CMV-seropositive. The sequencing input was PBMCs. The J gene is TRBJ2-7, the V gene TRBV30, with D unclear. In DNA, the CDR3 is TGTGCCTGGAGTGCCCTCTCCTACGAGCAGTACTTC. This sequence encodes CAWSALSYEQYF.